These 12 T cell receptor beta chains came from one sample sequenced in a study. From the 5' RACE reads, TCRdb called clonotypes with MiXCR, one entry per CDR3 protein. In the table there are several thousand distinct CDR3 sequences, about half of which are singletons. Cells sorted as Tregs were CD4+, CD25+ and CD127-/low. The material sequenced was Tregs sorted from a lymph node. All receptors derive from a female donor with breast cancer.

The V call is TRBV27, the J call TRBJ1-5; TRBD1 aligns across 7 bases. The CDR3 totals 15 residues. Looked up from germline, CDR1 is MNHEY and CDR2 is SMNVEV (reference sequence). V lost 4 bases to trimming and J lost 3 bases; unmatched junction nucleotides: 6. The CDR3 coding sequence is TGTGCCAGCAGTTCCGGGACAGCCATCAATCAGCCCCAGCATTTT. It yields the protein CASSSGTAINQPQHF.

This clonotype was counted only a few times. The chain combines TRBV29-1 with TRBJ2-3, with 8 nucleotides matching TRBD1. This CDR3 is 15 amino acids long. Germline CDR1 SQVTM, CDR2 ANQGSEA. The J segment lost 4 bases and the V segment lost 0 bases, leaving 6 bases of the junction unmatched. The DNA for the CDR3 is TGCAGCGTTGAAGAGCAGGGGGCTGGAGCAGATACGCAGTATTTT. This codes for CSVEEQGAGADTQYF.

The gene calls are TRBV20-1 and TRBJ2-7; 9 bases match TRBD2. Germline V CDR1 and CDR2: DFQATT, SNEGSKA (reference sequence). The CDR3 contains 17 residues. V lost 0 bases and J lost 5; bases outside the gene matches: 14. In DNA form, the CDR3 reads TGCAGTGCTAGAGACCCTTTCCTTAGCGGGAGAGTGAACGAGCAGTACTTC. Translating gives CSARDPFLSGRVNEQYF.

This clonotype was recorded a few times. The chain combines TRBV27 with TRBJ2-7; 8 bases match TRBD2. Unmatched junction bases numbered 0, after V lost 2 bases and J lost 3 bases. The CDR3 totals 13 residues. Germline V CDR1 and CDR2: MNHEY, SMNVEV (reference sequence). The CDR3 nucleotides read TGTGCCAGCAGTTTAGCGGGGGGCTACGAGCAGTACTTC. It codes for CASSLAGGYEQYF.

J is TRBJ2-2 and V is TRBV5-1; tentative D call: TRBD1 (6 bases). The CDR3 has 15 amino acids. V was cut by 4 bases and J by 0 bases, with 10 bases left in between. The V gene's germline CDR1 is SGHRS and CDR2 YFSETQ. CDR3 protein: CASSLGTPNTGELFF. CDR3 sequence (DNA): TGCGCCAGCAGCCTGGGGACACCGAACACCGGGGAGCTGTTTTTT.

This chain connects TRBV6-6 to TRBJ2-7; no clear D gene. In germline, CDR1 is MNHNY, CDR2 SVGAGI (reference sequence). Trimming pared 0 bases from V and 7 bases from J, leaving 13 bases between. The CDR3 has 14 residues. The CDR3: CASSYSSSAREQYF. The CDR3 coding sequence is TGTGCCAGCAGTTACTCGTCTTCGGCGCGGGAGCAGTACTTC.

In nucleotides, the CDR3 is TGTGCCAGCGGAGGGAGACTGCAATACAATGAGCAGTTCTTC. Protein sequence: CASGGRLQYNEQFF. The gene calls are TRBV2 and TRBJ2-1; TRBD2 is a possible D gene (6 bases). The CDR3 contains 14 residues. Trimming removed 8 bases from V and 4 bases from J, with 15 bases in between. Germline CDR1 reads SNHLY; CDR2 reads FYNNEI.

V usage is TRBV9 and J usage is TRBJ2-5, with D hard to call. CDR1 SGDLS and CDR2 YYNGEE come from the germline V gene. The V gene lost 0 bases and the J gene lost 2 bases, with 8 bases spanning the gap. The CDR3 extends over 14 amino acids. The CDR3, as DNA: TGTGCCAGCAGCGTAGCGGGTGTTCAAGAGACCCAGTACTTC. Its translation: CASSVAGVQETQYF.

The chain links TRBV29-1 to TRBJ2-5, with 10 bases lining up with TRBD1. CDR3 length: 13 amino acids. Germline V gene sequence: CDR1 SQVTM, CDR2 ANQGSEA. Trimming removed 7 bases from V and 5 bases from J; junction bases left unmatched: 7. The CDR3 DNA follows: TGCAGCGGGAAGGACAGGGGGTTCGAGACCCAGTACTTC. Translation gives CSGKDRGFETQYF.

This clonotype was detected only a few times. The rearrangement joins TRBV6-5 to TRBJ2-2; no firm D call. V was trimmed by 5 bases and J by 1 base, leaving 14 bases between them. CDR3 length: 16 amino acids. Germline V gene data show CDR1 as MNHEY and CDR2 as SVGAGI. The CDR3 loop is CASSDRWVLNTGELFF. The CDR3 coding sequence is TGTGCCAGCAGTGACCGGTGGGTCCTGAACACCGGGGAGCTGTTTTTT.

The V call is TRBV20-1, the J call TRBJ2-2; no clear D gene. This CDR3 is built from 11 residues. V shed 4 bases and J shed 7 bases, with 7 bases lying between them. Germline V gene data show CDR1 as DFQATT and CDR2 as SNEGSKA (reference sequence). The CDR3 DNA is TGCAGTGCTACTTTCGGCGGGGAGCTGTTTTTT. Protein: CSATFGGELFF.

J is TRBJ2-3 and V is TRBV7-8; D ambiguous. Germline V gene sequence: CDR1 SGHVS, CDR2 FQNEAQ. This CDR3 region has 15 residues. V lost 5 bases, J lost 2 bases, and 14 bases lay in between. CDR3 bases: TGTGCCAGCAGCGCCTTGTTGGGCGACACAGATACGCAGTATTTT. It encodes CASSALLGDTDTQYF.